The source of this T cell receptor beta chain is a study of long-term antiretroviral therapy in people with HIV. Germline values: CDR1 MNHEY, CDR2 SVGAGI. Losses at the gene ends were 4 bases for V and 3 bases for J; bases not matched to a gene: 8. The CDR3 totals 15 residues. The assay used was immunoSEQ (version v3.0), run at survey level. Sequencing used immunoSEQ multiplex PCR; TCRdb keeps in-frame clones, though not all of them. The sample includes under 45,000 clones, roughly 87% of them seen just once. This clonotype was sampled from a man aged 18 to 30 with HIV. The chain links TRBV6-5 to TRBJ1-2, with TRBD1 matching 7 bases. The sequences come from unsorted PBMCs, collected 1 year after starting antiretroviral therapy. The CDR3 DNA sequence: TGTGCCAGCAGTTTCCGGGACAGTACCTACTATGGCTACACCTTC. Encoded protein: CASSFRDSTYYGYTF.